The 32 T cell receptor beta chains in this list originate from one sample, sequenced in a study of blood T cell repertoires in COVID-19. Repertoires were generated with immunoSEQ multiplex PCR, while TCRdb's copy carries only in-frame clones and drops some. The table includes approximately 250,000 clones, around 86% detected once. Sequencing was performed on peripheral blood. The origin of the receptors is a woman aged 80 or older with COVID-19, enrolled during active disease.

The chain is built from TRBV7-2 and TRBJ2-3; 8 bases align to TRBD1. Germline trimming cut 5 bases from V and 1 base from J; bases unmatched to any gene: 8. Germline V lookup: CDR1 SGHTA, CDR2 FQGNSA. The length of the CDR3 is 16 residues. In DNA, the CDR3 is TGTGCCAGCAGCCCTGGACAGGGATGGGGCACAGATACGCAGTATTTT. It yields the protein CASSPGQGWGTDTQYF.

This clone was counted a few times. The rearrangement uses TRBV10-3 and TRBJ2-3; TRBD2 aligns across 11 bases. Trimming cost V 6 bases and J 7 bases; bases outside gene matches: 6. The CDR3 spans 14 residues. The germline CDR1 and CDR2 sequences are ENHRY and SYGVKD. CDR3 loop: CAIREGTSGNTQYF. CDR3 coding DNA: TGTGCCATCAGGGAGGGGACTAGCGGTAATACGCAGTATTTT.

V gene TRBV6-5 combines with J gene TRBJ2-1; 12 bases are shared with TRBD1. CDR1 and CDR2 (germline): MNHEY, SVGAGI. Trimming removed 6 bases from V and 8 bases from J; junction bases left unmatched: 8. The CDR3 has 15 amino acids. CDR3 amino acids: CASRRGTGGTHEQFF. The DNA for the CDR3 is TGTGCCAGCAGGCGTGGGACAGGGGGCACCCATGAGCAGTTCTTC.

The V gene is TRBV18, the J gene TRBJ1-4; TRBD1 is a possible D gene (5 bases). CDR1 is KGHSH and CDR2 is LQKENI in the germline V gene. Trimming stripped 4 bases from V and 7 bases from J, with 10 bases between. The CDR3 has 13 residues. The chain's CDR3 is CASSLGVSEKLFF. The CDR3 region has the DNA TGTGCCAGCTCACTAGGGGTGAGTGAAAAACTGTTTTTT. Combining the CDR3 with reference TRBV18 and TRBJ1-4 gives the whole variable domain NAGVMQNPRHLVRRRGQEARLRCSPMKGHSHVYWYRQLPEEGLKFMVYLQKENIIDESGMPKERFSAEFPKEGPSILRIQQVVRGDSAAYFCASSLGVSEKLFFGSGTQLSVL.

The rearrangement uses TRBV4-2 and TRBJ1-1; no firm D call. This CDR3 is 14 amino acids long. CDR1 is LGHNA and CDR2 is YNFKEQ in the germline V gene. V gave up 0 bases and J gave up 1 base, with 6 bases separating them. The CDR3 loop is CASSQDSGNTEAFF. CDR3 nucleotide sequence: TGTGCCAGCAGCCAAGATTCAGGGAACACTGAAGCTTTCTTT.

There are many counts of this clone. V gene TRBV6-4 combines with J gene TRBJ1-1; D unclear. The CDR3 runs 13 residues. CDR1 is MRHNA and CDR2 is SNTAGT in the germline V gene. Trimming shortened V by 4 bases and J by 2 bases, and 8 bases separated the two germline ends. The CDR3 coding sequence is TGTGCCAGCAGTGTCCAGGTTAACACTGAAGCTTTCTTT. Translation gives CASSVQVNTEAFF.

This chain uses TRBV28 with TRBJ2-2, with a possible D match to TRBD1 (5 bases). In germline, CDR1 is MDHEN, CDR2 SYDVKM. With 4 bases removed from V and 7 bases from J, the gap between germline ends came to 19 bases. The length of the CDR3 is 16 residues. The CDR3, as DNA: TGTGCCAGCAGTTCCACGGGCAGGGATTTTGGCGGGGAGCTGTTTTTT. This encodes CASSSTGRDFGGELFF.

The genes are TRBV6-1 and TRBJ2-7; D is uncertain. V was clipped by 5 bases and J by 0 bases, with 5 bases between them. Germline loops: CDR1 MNHNS, CDR2 SASEGT. CDR3 size: 12 residues. The CDR3 region has the DNA TGTGCCAGCAGTATCAGCTCCTACGAGCAGTACTTC. Translating it yields CASSISSYEQYF.

This clone was picked up one time. J is TRBJ1-2 and V is TRBV10-3; 8 positions match TRBD1. The CDR3 contains 11 residues. Trimming removed 7 bases from V and 8 bases from J; junction bases left unmatched: 3. Germline V gene data show CDR1 as ENHRY and CDR2 as SYGVKD. The CDR3 coding sequence is TGTGCCATCAAGGGACAGGAAGGCTACACCTTC. Amino acid sequence: CAIKGQEGYTF.

The CDR3, as DNA: TGCGCCAGCAGCTACCGGGACAGGGATATAGGGGAGACCCAGTACTTC. Translation: CASSYRDRDIGETQYF. This rearrangement joins TRBV5-1 to TRBJ2-5, with TRBD1 matching 9 bases. Germline CDR1 is SGHRS and CDR2 is YFSETQ. The J segment lost 5 bases and the V segment lost 3 bases, leaving 11 bases of the junction unmatched. CDR3 length equals 16 residues.

V is TRBV18 and J is TRBJ2-5, with 8 bases that match TRBD1. CDR1 KGHSH and CDR2 LQKENI come from the germline V gene. The CDR3 runs to 15 residues. V lost 0 bases to trimming and J lost 2 bases; unmatched junction nucleotides: 2. The chain's CDR3 is CASSPPRTGQETQYF. The CDR3 DNA follows: TGTGCCAGCTCACCACCCAGGACAGGGCAAGAGACCCAGTACTTC.

V gene TRBV27 combines with J gene TRBJ2-5; D perhaps matches TRBD1 (6 bases). Trimming left V 7 bases short and J 5 bases short, with 11 bases between. This CDR3 is built from 12 residues. Germline V gene lookup returns CDR1 MNHEY and CDR2 SMNVEV (reference sequence). DNA of the CDR3: TGTGCCAGCACCTCAACAGGGGAGACCCAGTACTTC. The encoded protein is CASTSTGETQYF.

J is TRBJ1-5 and V is TRBV10-1, with a possible D match to TRBD1 (5 bases). The V gene lost 2 bases and the J gene lost 7 bases, with 12 bases spanning the gap. The length of the CDR3 is 14 residues. The germline V gene has CDR1 WNHNN and CDR2 SYGVQD (reference sequence). CDR3 nucleotide sequence: TGCGCCAGCAGTGAGGGGGCCCAGGGACAGCCCCAGCATTTT. Amino acid sequence: CASSEGAQGQPQHF.

This clone showed up just once. The chain employs TRBV13 and TRBJ2-4; 10 bases are a match to TRBD1. Per germline, CDR1 PRHDT and CDR2 FYEKMQ (reference sequence). CDR3 length equals 16 residues. After removal of 6 bases from V and 4 bases from J, the junction contained 9 bases not matched to a gene. This CDR3 reads CASRYTRTGGKNIQYF. CDR3 sequence (DNA): TGTGCCAGCAGATATACTAGGACAGGGGGAAAAAACATTCAGTACTTC.

V is TRBV7-2 and J is TRBJ2-3; possible D gene TRBD1, 6 bases. This CDR3 is built from 14 residues. The V gene's germline CDR1 is SGHTA and CDR2 FQGNSA. Trimming shortened V by 7 bases and J by 4 bases, and 15 bases separated the two germline ends. The CDR3 loop is CASNQYRVADTQYF. The CDR3 region has the DNA TGTGCCAGCAATCAGTACAGGGTCGCAGATACGCAGTATTTT.

This chain connects TRBV11-3 to TRBJ1-5; no firm D call. Germline V gene lookup returns CDR1 SGHNT and CDR2 YENEEA. Between the trimmed V and J ends, which lost 8 bases and 0 bases, there was a span of 17 bases. The CDR3 contains 16 residues. CDR3 DNA: TGTGCCAGCGCCACCTTCGAGCGTAATAGCAATCAGCCCCAGCATTTT. It codes for CASATFERNSNQPQHF.

V usage is TRBV7-8 and J usage is TRBJ1-1; the D gene is possibly TRBD1 (6 bases). With 2 bases removed from V and 4 bases from J, the gap between germline ends came to 11 bases. The V gene's germline CDR1 is SGHVS and CDR2 FQNEAQ. The CDR3 is 14 residues long. The CDR3 coding sequence is TGTGCCAGCAGCTTATCACAGGGTTTCACTGAAGCTTTCTTT. Translation: CASSLSQGFTEAFF. Drawing the rest from reference TRBV7-8 and TRBJ1-1, the complete variable domain is GAGVSQSPRYKVAKRGQDVALRCDPISGHVSLFWYQQALGQGPEFLTYFQNEAQLDKSGLPSDRFFAERPEGSVSTLKIQRTQQEDSAVYLCASSLSQGFTEAFFGQGTRLTVV.

This chain uses TRBV9 with TRBJ2-1; 8 bases align to TRBD2. After removal of 0 bases from V and 9 bases from J, the junction contained 8 bases not matched to a gene. This CDR3 is built from 15 residues. CDR1 is SGDLS and CDR2 is YYNGEE in the germline V gene. CDR3 DNA: TGTGCCAGCAGCGTAGGTGGCGGGGGGTCTAGTGAGCAGTTCTTC. Protein: CASSVGGGGSSEQFF.

The chain recombines TRBV27 with TRBJ1-2; the D is unclear. The CDR3 consists of 20 residues. Germline V gene data show CDR1 as MNHEY and CDR2 as SMNVEV (reference sequence). V was cut by 5 bases and J by 0 bases, with 28 bases left in between. In nucleotides, the CDR3 is TGTGCCAGCAGTCCCCGGTTTGTTTGGGCAGCCACCTCAGCTAACTATGGCTACACCTTC. Translating it yields CASSPRFVWAATSANYGYTF.

V and J are TRBV7-2 and TRBJ1-5; D gene ambiguous. Germline values: CDR1 SGHTA, CDR2 FQGNSA. The CDR3 has 14 amino acids. V lost 2 bases and J 4 bases, leaving 9 bases between the germline ends. Written as DNA, the CDR3 is TGTGCCAGCAGCTTATCTCCCTTTAATCAGCCCCAGCATTTT. Protein: CASSLSPFNQPQHF.

The chain recombines TRBV7-2 with TRBJ2-7; tentatively, D is TRBD1 (8 bases). Germline-derived CDR1 and CDR2 are SGHTA and FQGNSA. Trimming took 2 bases from V and 4 from J, leaving 24 bases between them. The CDR3 spans 18 residues. The CDR3 loop is CASSLTPHRGGVFYEQYF. The CDR3 bases are TGTGCCAGCAGCTTAACCCCCCACAGGGGGGGCGTCTTTTACGAGCAGTACTTC.

The V gene is TRBV10-3, the J gene TRBJ1-2; possible D gene TRBD1, 6 bases. V gave up 4 bases and J gave up 3 bases, with 9 bases separating them. CDR3 size: 13 residues. Germline loops: CDR1 ENHRY, CDR2 SYGVKD. The CDR3 loop is CAISARQDYGYTF. In nucleotides, the CDR3 is TGTGCCATCAGTGCCCGACAGGACTATGGCTACACCTTC.

This chain connects TRBV5-1 to TRBJ2-1, with 14 bases fitting TRBD2. The CDR3 is 18 amino acids. Germline V gives CDR1 SGHRS, CDR2 YFSETQ. V dropped 3 bases and J dropped 4; count of bases not matched to a gene: 9. The CDR3 sequence is CASSSSTSGGAVYNEQFF. DNA for the CDR3: TGCGCCAGCAGCTCGTCGACTAGCGGGGGGGCTGTTTACAATGAGCAGTTCTTC.

The chain has TRBV11-3 and TRBJ2-3; 9 bases are shared with TRBD2. V shed 1 base, J shed 4 bases, and the junction held 6 bases outside the gene matches. Per the germline V gene, CDR1 is SGHNT and CDR2 is YENEEA. The CDR3 covers 16 residues. Written as DNA, the CDR3 is TGTGCCAGCAGCTTAGGCCTAGCGGGGAATGCAGATACGCAGTATTTT. This codes for CASSLGLAGNADTQYF.

V usage is TRBV7-9 and J usage is TRBJ2-1; 9 bases match TRBD1. Losses at the gene ends were 4 bases for V and 6 bases for J; bases not matched to a gene: 10. Germline V gene lookup returns CDR1 SEHNR and CDR2 FQNEAQ (reference sequence). This CDR3 has 16 residues. The CDR3 nucleotides are TGTGCCAGCAGCTCTCAGGGGGACAGGGTTCGCAATGAGCAGTTCTTC. It encodes CASSSQGDRVRNEQFF.

The chain links TRBV21-1 to TRBJ2-7; no DNA check was done on the table's D call, TRBD1. TRBV21-1 is an annotated pseudogene. This CDR3 has 15 amino acids. The CDR3 sequence is CASSETGTGDYEQYF. The CDR3 bases are TGTGCCAGCAGCGAAACCGGGACAGGGGACTACGAGCAGTACTTC.

The chain is built from TRBV25-1 and TRBJ1-4; unclear D gene. This CDR3 comprises 12 residues. CDR1 and CDR2 (germline): MGHDK, SYGVNS. V shed 11 bases and J shed 5 bases, with 12 bases lying between them. CDR3 coding DNA: TGTGCCGCTCGGACGGGGAATGAAAAACTGTTTTTT. Translation gives CAARTGNEKLFF.

The genes are TRBV7-8 and TRBJ1-2; no firm D call. The CDR3 covers 17 residues. Germline CDR1 is SGHVS and CDR2 is FQNEAQ. V gave up 0 bases and J gave up 0 bases, with 14 bases separating them. The CDR3 nucleotides read TGTGCCAGCAGCTTAGCGCGGGTTGGGTATTCTAACTATGGCTACACCTTC. It specifies CASSLARVGYSNYGYTF. Looking up the rest from reference TRBV7-8 and TRBJ1-2 gives the full variable domain: GAGVSQSPRYKVAKRGQDVALRCDPISGHVSLFWYQQALGQGPEFLTYFQNEAQLDKSGLPSDRFFAERPEGSVSTLKIQRTQQEDSAVYLCASSLARVGYSNYGYTFGSGTRLTVV.

The genes are TRBV28 and TRBJ1-5; 12 bases agree with TRBD1. CDR1 and CDR2 (germline): MDHEN, SYDVKM. The CDR3 covers 15 residues. With V trimmed by 7 bases and J by 7 bases, 8 bases remained unmatched. The CDR3 DNA sequence: TGTGCCAGCAAGGGGACAGGGGGCGCCGCCCAGCCCCAGCATTTT. It codes for CASKGTGGAAQPQHF. The full variable domain, in which reference TRBV28 and TRBJ1-5 provide the parts outside the CDR3, is DVKVTQSSRYLVKRTGEKVFLECVQDMDHENMFWYRQDPGLGLRLIYFSYDVKMKEKGDIPEGYSVSREKKERFSLILESASTNQTSMYLCASKGTGGAAQPQHFGDGTRLSIL.

The chain is built from TRBV28 and TRBJ1-1, with D possibly matching TRBD1 (5 bases). The ends were cut back, 3 bases at V and 4 bases at J, with 15 bases in the middle. The CDR3 contains 15 residues. CDR1 is MDHEN, CDR2 SYDVKM, per germline. This CDR3 reads CASSFRGEVFTEAFF. The CDR3 region has the DNA TGTGCCAGCAGTTTTCGGGGGGAAGTATTCACTGAAGCTTTCTTT.

In its sample, this clone was seen once. V is TRBV15 and J is TRBJ1-5; 11 nucleotides agree with TRBD1. Unmatched junction bases numbered 3, after V lost 5 bases and J lost 6 bases. From germline, CDR1 is LNHNV and CDR2 YYDKDF (reference sequence). The CDR3 runs to 14 residues. CDR3 DNA: TGTGCCACCAGCGGGACAGGGGGTTCTCAGCCCCAGCATTTT. This translates into CATSGTGGSQPQHF.

CDR3 in DNA: TGTGCCATCATTAACACCGGGGAGCTGTTTTTT. Residues: CAIINTGELFF. V usage is TRBV7-6 and J usage is TRBJ2-2; no clear D gene. Trimming removed 10 bases at V and 2 bases at J, with 5 bases between. Germline V gene sequence: CDR1 SGHVS, CDR2 FNYEAQ. The CDR3 contains 11 residues. The entire variable domain, with the rest obtained from reference TRBV7-6 and TRBJ2-2, is as follows: GAGVSQSPRYKVTKRGQDVALRCDPISGHVSLYWYRQALGQGPEFLTYFNYEAQQDKSGLPNDRFSAERPEGSISTLTIQRTEQRDSAMYRCAIINTGELFFGEGSRLTVL.